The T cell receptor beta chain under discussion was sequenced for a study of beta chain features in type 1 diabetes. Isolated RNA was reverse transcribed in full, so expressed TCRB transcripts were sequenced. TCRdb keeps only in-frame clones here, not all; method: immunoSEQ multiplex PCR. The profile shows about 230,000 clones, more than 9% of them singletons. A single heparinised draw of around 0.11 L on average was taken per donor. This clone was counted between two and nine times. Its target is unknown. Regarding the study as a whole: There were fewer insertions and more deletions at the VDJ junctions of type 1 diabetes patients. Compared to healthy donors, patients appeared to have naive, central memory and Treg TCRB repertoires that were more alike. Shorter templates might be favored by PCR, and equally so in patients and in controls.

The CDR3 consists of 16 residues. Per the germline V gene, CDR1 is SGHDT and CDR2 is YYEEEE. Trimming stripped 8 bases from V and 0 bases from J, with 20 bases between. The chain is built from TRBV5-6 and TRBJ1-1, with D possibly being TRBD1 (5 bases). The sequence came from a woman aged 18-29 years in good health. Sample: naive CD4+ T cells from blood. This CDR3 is CASQRDPGRLNTEAFF. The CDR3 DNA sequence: TGTGCCAGTCAGCGGGACCCGGGACGGTTGAACACTGAAGCTTTCTTT.